The rows below give T cell receptor beta chains drawn from one sample of a study of blood T cell repertoires in COVID-19. The method was immunoSEQ multiplex PCR; TCRdb's version includes in-frame clones alone and lacks a portion of them. The sample has roughly 110,000 clones; around 85% are singletons. Sequencing input: peripheral blood. These receptors came from a human donor in a cohort sampled during active COVID-19. The CDR3 runs from the conserved cysteine through the conserved F or W. The D gene is left open where the match is weak. A clone size is listed for some rows: how often the clone was seen (once, few, many), or a class if it is expanded.

J gene | D gene | clone size | V gene | CDR3 DNA | CDR3 protein
TRBJ1-2 | TRBD1 | - | TRBV10-3 | TGTGCCATCAGTGAACAAACAGGGGAGTATGGCTACACCTTC | CAISEQTGEYGYTF
TRBJ2-1 | TRBD1 | - | TRBV11-2 | TGTGCCAGCAGCATGAGGACAGGGGTCGTTGAGCAGTTCTTC | CASSMRTGVVEQFF
TRBJ1-1 | TRBD1 | once | TRBV11-2 | TGTGCCAGCAGCTTACAGGGGGCGCGGAACACTGAAGCTTTCTTT | CASSLQGARNTEAFF
TRBJ2-7 | - | - | TRBV11-2 | TGTGCCAGCAGCTTAGTCCCACAGGTGTACGAGCAGTACTTC | CASSLVPQVYEQYF
TRBJ1-2 | - | once | TRBV19 | TGTGCCAGTACCCCTGGGACACTTAACTATGGCTACACCTTC | CASTPGTLNYGYTF
TRBJ1-2 | - | few | TRBV5-6 | TGTGCCAGCAGCTTGCCTCAGTCAGGCTACACCTTC | CASSLPQSGYTF
TRBJ2-1 | TRBD2 | - | TRBV28 | TGTGCCAGCAGTCCGACTAGCGGGGGGACCAATGAGCAGTTCTTC | CASSPTSGGTNEQFF
TRBJ1-1 | TRBD1 | - | TRBV6-6 | TGTGCCAGCAGTTACCCGGGACAGGGGAACACTGAAGCTTTCTTT | CASSYPGQGNTEAFF
TRBJ1-5 | - | - | TRBV21-1 | TGTGCCAGCAGCACCTTCGGGGACAGGCAAAATCAGCCCCAGCATTTT | CASSTFGDRQNQPQHF
TRBJ2-6 | TRBD1 | - | TRBV7-9 | TGTGCCAGCAGCTCCCGTGGACAGGGGGCCTCTGGGGCCAACGTCCTGACTTTC | CASSSRGQGASGANVLTF
TRBJ1-6 | TRBD1 | - | TRBV20-1 | TGCAGTGCTAATGACAGGGAATCCTATAATTCACCCCTCCACTTT | CSANDRESYNSPLHF
TRBJ1-4 | - | - | TRBV3-1/TRBV3-2 | TGTGCCAGCAGCCAAGTGGGAGGAGAAGAAAAACTGTTTTTT | CASSQVGGEEKLFF
TRBJ1-1 | - | - | TRBV29-1 | TGCAGCGTTGATAATAACAGAAATGAAGCTTTCTTT | CSVDNNRNEAFF
TRBJ2-1 | TRBD1 | - | TRBV18 | TGTGCCAGCTCACCGGGACAGGGGTATGACAATGAGCAGTTCTTC | CASSPGQGYDNEQFF
TRBJ2-1 | TRBD2 | - | TRBV6-2/TRBV6-3 | TGTGCCAGCAGTTACCTAGCGGGGAACCCGAGAAATGAGCAGTTCTTC | CASSYLAGNPRNEQFF
TRBJ2-3 | - | - | TRBV6-5 | TGTGCCAGCAGTTACTCACAGGGAGGCACAGATACGCAGTATTTT | CASSYSQGGTDTQYF
TRBJ1-2 | - | - | TRBV5-1 | TGCGCCAGCACCCCAACGGGGGAAGGGACTGGCTACACCTTC | CASTPTGEGTGYTF
TRBJ1-2 | - | - | TRBV6-1 | TGTGCCAGCAGTGAACGCGGGGGTGGCTACACCTTC | CASSERGGGYTF
TRBJ2-7 | TRBD2 | - | TRBV6-5 | TGTGCCAGCAGTTCGCAGCGGGGCGCCTACGAGCAGTACTTC | CASSSQRGAYEQYF
TRBJ2-2 | - | - | TRBV24-1 | TGTGCCACCAGTGATTCCCCAGGGCTGGGGATGGCCGGGGAGCTGTTTTTT | CATSDSPGLGMAGELFF
TRBJ2-3 | TRBD2 | few | TRBV2 | TGTGCCACGCAACTAGCGGGGGGGCCTACAGATACGCAGTATTTT | CATQLAGGPTDTQYF
TRBJ1-6 | TRBD1 | - | TRBV5-3 | TGTGCCAGAAGCTTGGGAGGGGGCGAGGGATCACCCCTCCACTTT | CARSLGGGEGSPLHF
TRBJ2-5 | TRBD2 | - | TRBV3-1/TRBV3-2 | TGTGCCAGCAGCCAGGGACTAGCGGGGGGGCAAGAGACCCAGTACTTC | CASSQGLAGGQETQYF
TRBJ2-1 | TRBD1 | - | TRBV11-3 | TGTGCCAGCAGCTTAGATTCCCGGACAGGGGAGGTTGAGCAGTTCTTC | CASSLDSRTGEVEQFF
TRBJ2-1 | - | - | TRBV10-3 | TGTGCCATCGGAGTGTCCGACAATGAGCAGTTCTTC | CAIGVSDNEQFF
TRBJ2-7 | TRBD2 | few | TRBV15 | TGTGCCACCAGCAGAGTCCCCCCCGAGACTAGCGGGGGTTATGGCGAGCAGTACTTC | CATSRVPPETSGGYGEQYF
TRBJ2-3 | - | - | TRBV12-3/TRBV12-4 | TGTGCCAGCAGTTTATCCTCCAGGGCTACGCAGTATTTT | CASSLSSRATQYF
TRBJ1-2 | TRBD1 | - | TRBV5-4 | TGTGCCAGCAGCCGGCCGGGACAGGGTTGGGGCTACACCTTC | CASSRPGQGWGYTF